One and the same sample provided the 3 T cell receptor beta chains below, sequenced in a study of cytomegalovirus exposure and HLA in healthy donors. Only in-frame clones appear in the TCRdb table, and some are missing; sequencing was by immunoSEQ multiplex PCR. Of 200,000 to 250,000 clones in the sample, about 90% were seen once. The sample consisted of PBMCs. All receptors come from a man aged 18 to 29 in good health and CMV-seropositive.

The chain has TRBV11-2 and TRBJ2-5, with 12 bases fitting TRBD1. The CDR3 is 18 residues long. Germline CDR1 SGHAT, CDR2 FQNNGV. Germline trimming cut 5 bases from V and 4 bases from J; bases unmatched to any gene: 14. In DNA form, the CDR3 reads TGTGCCAGCAGCCTTTCTTGGCGGGGACAGGGGGCTGCAGAGACCCAGTACTTC. Encoded protein: CASSLSWRGQGAAETQYF. The full variable domain, rest sourced from reference TRBV11-2 and TRBJ2-5, is EAGVAQSPRYKIIEKRQSVAFWCNPISGHATLYWYQQILGQGPKLLIQFQNNGVVDDSQLPKDRFSAERLKGVDSTLKIQPAKLEDSAVYLCASSLSWRGQGAAETQYFGPGTRLLVL.

The chain couples TRBV5-4 to TRBJ1-1, with 8 nucleotides matching TRBD1. The CDR3 sequence is 13 residues long. Germline CDR1 SGHNT, CDR2 YYREEE (reference sequence). The trim removed 6 bases at V and 5 bases at J, leaving 6 bases unmatched. This CDR3 reads CASNMDRETEAFF. DNA for the CDR3: TGTGCCAGCAACATGGACAGGGAAACTGAAGCTTTCTTT.

The gene calls are TRBV29-1 and TRBJ2-1, with 7 bases identical to TRBD1. J lost 3 bases, V lost 3 bases, and 8 bases had no gene match. In germline, CDR1 is SQVTM, CDR2 ANQGSEA. The CDR3 extends over 15 amino acids. DNA for the CDR3: TGCAGCGTTGATCCCCCAGGGGGACACTACAATGAGCAGTTCTTC. As protein: CSVDPPGGHYNEQFF.